The clone carrying this T cell receptor beta chain occurred once. Clones were read by immunoSEQ multiplex PCR, and TCRdb kept only the in-frame ones, dropping some. The sample records 300,000 to 400,000 clones, about 94% being singletons. Specified time point: blood from clinic visit 5 months post-surgery; TSC patient then seizure free. Only cases whose brain tissue showed the highest T cell transcript signatures were sequenced. Pre-surgery treatment included at least one anti-epileptic drug. The CDR3 has 13 residues. Trimming took off 0 bases at V and 4 bases at J, with 4 bases between the two ends. Germline V CDR1 and CDR2: PRHDT, FYEKMQ (reference sequence). This sample is drawn from a study of brain T cells in children with intractable seizures.

The clonotype was recovered from a boy younger than two with tuberous sclerosis and intractable seizures. This rearrangement joins TRBV13 to TRBJ1-3; D gene ambiguous. Sequences were derived from peripheral blood, sampled 4 to 5 months after surgery. The DNA of the CDR3 is TGTGCCAGCAGCTTAGGAAGGGGAAACACCATATATTTT. It is translated as CASSLGRGNTIYF. Full variable domain (rest looked up from reference TRBV13 and TRBJ1-3): AAGVIQSPRHLIKEKRETATLKCYPIPRHDTVYWYQQGPGQDPQFLISFYEKMQSDKGSIPDRFSAQQFSDYHSELNMSSLELGDSALYFCASSLGRGNTIYFGEGSWLTVV.